This TCR beta chain was found in a study of CD8 T cells in ankylosing spondylitis. Study-wide points: Roughly eight highly homologous variants made up a TCR beta motif that seemed to typify ankylosing spondylitis blood.

V shed 0 bases, J shed 4 bases, and the junction held 2 bases outside the gene matches. This CDR3 contains 16 residues. Germline loops: CDR1 SGHRS, CDR2 YFSETQ. It was by quantitative 5'-RACE with molecular barcodes that TCR beta libraries were made. TCRdb analysed the 5' RACE reads with MiXCR anew, one entry per CDR3 protein. Counted here are 200,000 to 300,000 distinct CDR3 sequences, roughly a tenth occurring once; the ten biggest clones make up 2.6%. This clonotype was detected many times. Its antigen is as yet unknown. This rearrangement joins TRBV5-1 to TRBJ1-6; 9 bases align to TRBD1. Input material: blood, either unsorted or a sorted T cell fraction (not recorded which). The sequence derives from a male donor with ankylosing spondylitis or in good health (not recorded which). The CDR3 DNA sequence: TGCGCCAGCAGCTTGGAAGGACAGGGGTATAATTCACCCCTCCACTTT. Amino acids: CASSLEGQGYNSPLHF.